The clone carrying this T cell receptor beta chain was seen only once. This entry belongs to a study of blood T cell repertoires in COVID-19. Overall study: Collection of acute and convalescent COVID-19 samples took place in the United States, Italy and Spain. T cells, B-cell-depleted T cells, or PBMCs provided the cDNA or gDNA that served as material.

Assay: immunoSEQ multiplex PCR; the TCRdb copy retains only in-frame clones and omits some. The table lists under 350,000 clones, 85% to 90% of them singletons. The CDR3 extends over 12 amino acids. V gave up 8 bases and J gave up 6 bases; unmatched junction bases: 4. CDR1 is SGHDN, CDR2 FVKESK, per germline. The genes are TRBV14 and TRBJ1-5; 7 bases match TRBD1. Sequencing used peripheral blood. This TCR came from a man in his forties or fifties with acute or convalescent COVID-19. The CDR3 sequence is CASWTGAQPQHF. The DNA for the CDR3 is TGTGCCAGCTGGACAGGAGCTCAGCCCCAGCATTTT.